A single sample gave rise to the 18 T cell receptor beta chains below, sequenced in a study of T-cell memory formation after mild COVID-19. Using its own MiXCR run on the 5' RACE reads, TCRdb lists one record per CDR3 protein. The sample lists about 440,000 distinct CDR3 sequences; about 19% were seen once. Sequencing was done on a sample of PBMCs or a T cell subset sorted from them (not recorded which). All receptors come from an adult woman who had mild COVID-19 (a few samples of this study predate the infection). Cell type and time point are not known.

This chain uses TRBV3-1 with TRBJ2-7, with D uncertain. The V gene lost 3 bases and the J gene lost 4 bases, with 10 bases spanning the gap. Germline V gene data show CDR1 as LGHDT and CDR2 as YNNKEL (reference sequence). The CDR3 extends over 13 amino acids. This chain's CDR3 is CASSHSSDYEQYF. For the CDR3, the DNA is TGTGCCAGCAGCCACTCGTCAGATTACGAGCAGTACTTC.

This clonotype came up many times. The chain employs TRBV6-5 and TRBJ2-1; D is unresolved. Germline assignment: CDR1 MNHEY and CDR2 SVGAGI. Trimming removed 2 bases at V and 8 bases at J, with 4 bases between. The CDR3 sequence is 11 residues long. DNA of the CDR3: TGTGCCAGCAGTTACAGCCATGAGCAGTTCTTC. This translates into CASSYSHEQFF.

V gene TRBV29-1 combines with J gene TRBJ2-1, with 11 bases fitting TRBD1. V dropped 3 bases and J dropped 2; count of bases not matched to a gene: 0. The CDR3 covers 14 residues. Germline CDR1 reads SQVTM; CDR2 reads ANQGSEA. The CDR3 protein is CSVEGQGAYNEQFF. The DNA of the CDR3 is TGCAGCGTTGAGGGACAGGGGGCCTACAATGAGCAGTTCTTC.

This clonotype has just a few counts. CDR3 bases: TGTGCCAGCAGTGCCACGGGACAGATATACGAGCAGTACTTC. This codes for CASSATGQIYEQYF. The J gene is TRBJ2-7, the V gene TRBV6-5, with 7 positions matching TRBD1. Germline V gives CDR1 MNHEY, CDR2 SVGAGI. V was clipped by 5 bases and J by 4 bases; unmatched bases: 8. CDR3 length: 14 residues.

This clonotype was counted only a few times. The J gene is TRBJ1-1, the V gene TRBV5-5; D is ambiguous. The V end lost 1 base, the J end lost 4 bases, and 8 bases lay between the germline ends. The CDR3 covers 13 residues. Germline lookup yields CDR1 SGHKS and CDR2 YYEKEE (reference sequence). Here the CDR3 reads CASSLMQGTEAFF. Written as DNA, the CDR3 is TGTGCCAGCAGCTTGATGCAAGGCACTGAAGCTTTCTTT.

The chain couples TRBV7-2 to TRBJ2-3; 7 bases map to TRBD1. CDR1 is SGHTA, CDR2 FQGNSA, per germline. J was trimmed by 7 bases and V by 5 bases; bases with no gene match: 6. This CDR3 comprises 13 residues. DNA for the CDR3: TGTGCCAGCAGCACAGCACAGGGGAATACGCAGTATTTT. This codes for CASSTAQGNTQYF.

This chain's CDR3 is CASRPPQGYGNTIYF. The CDR3, as DNA: TGTGCCAGCAGACCCCCCCAGGGCTATGGAAACACCATATATTTT. V usage is TRBV6-5 and J usage is TRBJ1-3; maybe TRBD1 (5 bases). The CDR3 sequence is 15 residues long. The V end was cut by 6 bases, the J end by 3 bases, with 15 bases between. Germline assignment: CDR1 MNHEY and CDR2 SVGAGI.

A few counts support this clonotype. V and J are TRBV12-3 or TRBV12-4 and TRBJ2-1; TRBD2 matches 7 bases. Trimming removed 2 bases from V and 12 bases from J; junction bases left unmatched: 1. This CDR3 is built from 11 residues. This CDR3 is CASSLPGGQFF. CDR3 DNA sequence: TGTGCCAGCAGTTTACCGGGAGGGCAGTTCTTC.

This chain links TRBV5-1 with TRBJ2-1; 7 positions agree with TRBD2. J lost 4 bases, V lost 5 bases, and 9 bases had no gene match. Germline lookup yields CDR1 SGHRS and CDR2 YFSETQ. The CDR3 loop spans 15 amino acids. The CDR3 protein is CASRLSSGQYNEQFF. In nucleotides, the CDR3 is TGCGCCAGCAGGCTTTCTAGCGGACAATACAATGAGCAGTTCTTC.

The chain couples TRBV12-3 or TRBV12-4 to TRBJ1-1; the D is unclear. The CDR3 spans 11 residues. V was clipped by 3 bases and J by 11 bases, with 10 bases between them. The CDR3 loop reads CASSFGLGAFF. CDR3 DNA sequence: TGTGCCAGCAGTTTTGGGCTAGGGGCTTTCTTT.

In its sample, this clonotype was seen a few times. The rearrangement links TRBV5-1 to TRBJ2-1; weak D call: TRBD2 (6 bases). CDR3 length equals 13 residues. Trimming took off 3 bases at V and 9 bases at J, with 13 bases between the two ends. Per the germline V gene, CDR1 is SGHRS and CDR2 is YFSETQ. CDR3 amino acids: CASSWRGTGEQFF. Written as DNA, the CDR3 is TGCGCCAGCAGCTGGAGGGGTACGGGTGAGCAGTTCTTC.

In its sample, this clonotype was seen a few times. The rearrangement joins TRBV20-1 to TRBJ2-1; no reliable D call. Trimming stripped 2 bases from V and 0 bases from J, with 14 bases between. Germline V gene sequence: CDR1 DFQATT, CDR2 SNEGSKA (reference sequence). The length of the CDR3 is 16 residues. CDR3 sequence reads: CSARPRTRSSYNEQFF. CDR3 sequence (DNA): TGCAGTGCTAGACCGAGGACCCGAAGCTCCTACAATGAGCAGTTCTTC.

This clonotype was found many times. The chain uses TRBV11-1 and TRBJ2-1; 13 nucleotides line up with TRBD2. Germline CDR1 is SGHAT and CDR2 is FQDESV (reference sequence). The CDR3 loop spans 13 amino acids. The V segment lost 5 bases and the J segment 13 bases; nucleotides outside the gene matches: 5. The CDR3 DNA sequence: TGTGCCAGCAGCCCAGGACTAGCGGGGGTTCAGTTCTTC. Residues: CASSPGLAGVQFF.

The chain is built from TRBV7-9 and TRBJ1-5; 8 bases match TRBD1. The germline V gene encodes CDR1 SEHNR and CDR2 FQNEAQ (reference sequence). The CDR3 runs to 15 residues. With V trimmed by 4 bases and J by 3 bases, 5 bases remained unmatched. This CDR3 is CASSSGQGANQPQHF. The CDR3 DNA is TGTGCCAGCAGCTCCGGGCAGGGGGCCAATCAGCCCCAGCATTTT.

This clonotype was seen more than once but under ten times. This chain joins TRBV11-2 and TRBJ2-2; possibly TRBD1 for D (6 bases). This CDR3 is 16 amino acids long. Deletions cut 0 bases from V and 5 bases from J, with 13 bases between. Germline CDR1 reads SGHAT; CDR2 reads FQNNGV. The CDR3 bases are TGTGCCAGCAGCTTAGATCTTTGGCAGGGGACCGGGGAGCTGTTTTTT. It codes for CASSLDLWQGTGELFF.

This clonotype was counted only a few times. The rearrangement links TRBV12-3 or TRBV12-4 to TRBJ1-1, with D unclear. Deletions cut 2 bases from V and 5 bases from J, with 9 bases between. CDR3 size: 13 residues. The CDR3 coding sequence is TGTGCCAGCAGTTTACTAATAGGGACTGAAGCTTTCTTT. Encoded protein: CASSLLIGTEAFF.

This chain links TRBV24-1 with TRBJ2-3; 8 bases align to TRBD1. The CDR3 consists of 15 residues. Germline V gives CDR1 KGHDR, CDR2 SFDVKD. The ends lost 12 bases at V and 2 bases at J; junction bases unmatched: 12. The CDR3 protein is CAAAERTGITDTQYF. The CDR3 DNA sequence: TGTGCCGCGGCAGAACGGACAGGGATCACAGATACGCAGTATTTT.

This clonotype showed up just a few times. This chain's CDR3 is CASSRIANTGELFF. CDR3 in DNA: TGTGCCAGCAGCCGGATCGCGAACACCGGGGAGCTGTTTTTT. This chain joins TRBV7-3 and TRBJ2-2, with D unresolved. CDR3 length equals 14 residues. Germline V gives CDR1 SGHTA, CDR2 FQGTGA. The V and J ends lost 5 bases and 0 bases respectively, with 7 bases between them. The complete variable domain, with remaining parts taken from reference TRBV7-3 and TRBJ2-2, reads GAGVSQTPSNKVTEKGKYVELRCDPISGHTALYWYRQSLGQGPEFLIYFQGTGAADDSGLPNDRFFAVRPEGSVSTLKIQRTERGDSAVYLCASSRIANTGELFFGEGSRLTVL.